One and the same sample provided the 6 T cell receptor beta chains below, sequenced in a study of blood T cell repertoires in COVID-19 (TCRdb year 2020). The library was made by the immunoSEQ multiplex PCR assay. TCRdb stores this immuneACCESS table with in-frame sequences only. Part of the clones is absent; in the studies checked, under half of the shortfall reflects unresolved V genes, and no reason is known for the rest. Counted in this sample were roughly 250,000 clones; 70% to 90% of them appeared once. The biggest ten clones account for under 2% of the sample. Sample: PBMCs or T cells enriched from blood (not recorded which). The origin of the receptors is a woman in her forties or fifties who had recovered from COVID-19.

The V gene is TRBV6-5, the J gene TRBJ1-5; no reliable D call. Trimming left V 6 bases short and J 1 base short, with 7 bases between. This CDR3 comprises 13 residues. The germline V gene has CDR1 MNHEY and CDR2 SVGAGI. For the CDR3, the DNA is TGTGCCAGCAGCCGCGGAAGCAATCAGCCCCAGCATTTT. Residues: CASSRGSNQPQHF.

This clone showed up just a few times. This rearrangement joins TRBV5-1 to TRBJ1-3; D is unresolved. V dropped 4 bases and J dropped 0 bases, with 5 bases sitting between them. Germline V lookup: CDR1 SGHRS, CDR2 YFSETQ. The CDR3 is 13 residues long. The CDR3: CASSKSSGNTIYF. The CDR3 coding sequence is TGCGCCAGCAGCAAGAGCTCTGGAAACACCATATATTTT. The full variable domain, completed using reference TRBV5-1 and TRBJ1-3, is KAGVTQTPRYLIKTRGQQVTLSCSPISGHRSVSWYQQTPGQGLQFLFEYFSETQRNKGNFPGRFSGRQFSNSRSEMNVSTLELGDSALYLCASSKSSGNTIYFGEGSWLTVV.

The chain links TRBV7-2 to TRBJ2-5; 9 nucleotides align to TRBD1. V was pared by 4 bases and J by 6 bases, with 18 bases of the junction left unmatched. The germline V gene encodes CDR1 SGHTA and CDR2 FQGNSA. The CDR3 is made up of 18 amino acids. CDR3 bases: TGTGCCAGCAGCTCCCAGTGGGCTCTGGGACAGGGCCTAAAGACCCAGTACTTC. Amino acids: CASSSQWALGQGLKTQYF.

This clone has only a few counts. The V and J genes are TRBV25-1 and TRBJ1-6; D ambiguous. The V gene's germline CDR1 is MGHDK and CDR2 SYGVNS. CDR3 length: 15 residues. V was trimmed by 1 base and J by 10 bases, leaving 14 bases between them. The CDR3 region is CASSELSGKASPLHF. The CDR3 bases are TGTGCCAGCAGTGAATTGTCAGGCAAGGCATCACCCCTCCACTTT.

The CDR3 bases are TGTGCCAGCAGCTCGGACAGGGGGAAATACGAGCAGTACTTC. Amino acid sequence: CASSSDRGKYEQYF. The chain recombines TRBV11-2 with TRBJ2-7; 10 nucleotides align to TRBD1. V lost 4 bases to trimming and J lost 4 bases; unmatched junction nucleotides: 4. The germline CDR1 and CDR2 sequences are SGHAT and FQNNGV. The CDR3 spans 14 residues.

V usage is TRBV14 and J usage is TRBJ2-4, with D possibly being TRBD1 (6 bases). The CDR3 contains 17 residues. Trimming took off 4 bases at V and 0 bases at J, with 16 bases between the two ends. Germline V lookup: CDR1 SGHDN, CDR2 FVKESK. The CDR3 nucleotides are TGTGCCAGCAGCCTCGGGACAATTAACCAAGCCAAAAACATTCAGTACTTC. This codes for CASSLGTINQAKNIQYF.